This T cell receptor (beta chain) stems from a study of blood T cell repertoires in COVID-19. This CDR3 has 14 amino acids. Trimming removed 5 bases at V and 8 bases at J, with 18 bases between. The germline V gene encodes CDR1 MNHEY and CDR2 SVGAGI. Some clones are missing from TCRdb's copy, which holds only in-frame ones; the method was immunoSEQ multiplex PCR. The table shows about 190,000 clones, with roughly 80% occurring only once. Sequences were obtained from peripheral blood. V and J are TRBV6-5 and TRBJ1-2; tentatively, D is TRBD1 (5 bases). The sequence came from a man in his fifties or sixties who had recovered from COVID-19. This CDR3 is CASSNPGTYGGYTF. CDR3 DNA sequence: TGTGCCAGCAGTAACCCCGGGACTTACGGCGGCTACACCTTC.